The entry below describes one TCR beta chain. What this receptor recognizes is not known. The sample holds no much larger clone one base away, and base qualities are not on file. To prepare the library, PCR was applied. This sample was sequenced with an Illumina HiSeq 4000. The TCR beta-chain CDR3 region of each patient was profiled by high-throughput sequencing. Per the original workflow: CDR3 differences across clinicopathological groups were used to build a classifier for discriminating distant-metastatic papillary thyroid cancer patients. Repertoire diversity was assessed with the Shannon index, and tumor-blood repertoire similarity with the Morisita-Horn index. TCRdb reworked the public reads: Q25 trimming with fastp, MiXCR clone assembly, productive beta chains retained. The V and J calls and clone size come from TCRdb's table, not from the authors' own analysis. In this sample the table shows about 20,000 clones, 24% of which occur a single time. The ten largest clones add up to more than 5.5% of the sample.

The data derive from a study of metastatic and nonmetastatic thyroid tumors (dated by TCRdb to the early 2020s). Turning to the overall study: Repertoires from peripheral blood and from tumor or nodule tissue samples of malignant and benign thyroid patients were compared. Results and caveats for the whole study, not just this receptor: TCR beta diversity was reported as significantly higher in malignant tumors than in benign nodules, in both blood and tumor samples.

No treatment had been received by any patient before thyroid surgery. The study retrospectively analysed patient clinical samples collected from the early 2010s to the late 2010s using T-cell receptor beta sequencing. There are 15 amino acids in the CDR3, from cysteine to phenylalanine inclusive. Here the CDR3 DNA is all that survives: 45 bases in frame from base 1. The germline V gene sets CDR1 to SGDLS and CDR2 to YYNGEE. V was cut back by 0 bases and J by 9 bases, leaving a gap of 16 bases between them. The sequence derives from a female donor with papillary thyroid cancer or a benign thyroid nodule (not recorded which). Some clones in this sample may be carry-over from other donors' samples. The chain is encoded by TRBV9 joined to TRBJ2-1; 6 matching bases give a weak D call of TRBD1. Material for sequencing was tumor tissue. CDR3 loop: CASSVDGGALIEQFF. The DNA reads as follows: TGTGCCAGCAGCGTAGATGGGGGCGCGTTGATTGAGCAGTTCTTC.